The entry below gives a single TCR beta chain sequence along with its context. Its antigen specificity is not known. No base qualities exist here, and no much larger clone lies one base off it. Using the deep immunoSEQ assay, TCR CDR3 regions were amplified from genomic DNA by multiplex PCR. Extracted genomic DNA from each cell subset was distributed evenly across all wells of several immunoSEQ 96-well plates, and each plate was treated as a replicate. For sorted subsets, 200 to 250 ng genomic DNA, equal to tens of thousands of T cell genomes, was loaded into each replicate PCR. Purified libraries were measured with a Qubit 3.0 fluorometer, size-checked on a Bioanalyzer 2100, and measured again with the KAPA Library Quantification kit. Each immunoSEQ 96-well plate was sequenced on its own single-read 150-cycle Illumina NextSeq 550 flow cell. Processing in the source paper ran as follows. Because the immunoSEQ output included only junctional sequences and no quality scores, the filtering could not be the same as the filtering used for full-length reads. Sequences were annotated with PyIR, a Python wrapper for IgBLAST v1.9, and V/J genes and CDR3 were assigned using IMGT germline references. Reads were removed for weak V/J assignments (E-value above 1e-6), missing CDR3, stop codons, out-of-frame junctions, or ambiguous translated residues. A V3J clonotype was defined by an identical inferred V gene, J gene, and CDR3 amino acid sequence. The percentage overlap between two repertoires was calculated by dividing the number of shared unique clonotypes by the size of the smaller repertoire. Three approaches were used to assess repertoire richness: RTK rarefaction, the Chao1 estimator, and Recon v2.1 estimates of unobserved clonotypes. For all TCRbeta clonotypes obtained by the gDNA method from a few donors, generation probabilities were computed with OLGA. TCRdb took this table from immuneACCESS and kept in-frame rearrangements with V and J called. Such tables lack part of the clones; where checked against another copy, unresolved V genes explain under half of the gap, and the rest is unexplained. For V, J and clone size, that table is used; D and trimming come from the DNA. The sample table holds about 340,000 clones, of which around 79% were seen once. The ten largest clonotypes hold under 11% of the sample.

The donors were healthy, HIV-negative adults with no recently reported acute infections or vaccinations. Every donor was a Caucasian adult living in Nashville, Tennessee, USA. CD4+ T cells were enriched by magnetic negative selection; naive cells were then positively selected on CD45RA, and the negative fraction formed the memory subset. Blood was collected by leukapheresis, and PBMCs were isolated by Ficoll-Histopaque density gradient centrifugation and then cryopreserved in liquid nitrogen vapor phase. Analytical flow cytometry was used to check the purity and quantity of every magnetically sorted T cell population. Genomic DNA was isolated from every sorted fraction and measured by UV absorbance on a Nanodrop 2000c. CDR1 and CDR2 were assigned from the germline V gene as SGHAT and FQNNGV. Trimming costs V 6 bases and J 7 bases, and their ends lie 18 bases apart. The CDR3 runs 14 amino acids, cysteine and phenylalanine included. The only DNA kept is the CDR3, 42 bases in frame from the first base.

This entry belongs to a study of shared clonotypes between healthy human individuals (dated by TCRdb to 2020 to 2021). A note on the overall study: Three men and two women, aged 18 to 49 years, made up the cohort. To estimate repertoire size and how much clonotype sharing occurs between individuals, the study deeply sequenced the blood TCR repertoires of roughly 5 healthy adults. Libraries were prepared and TCR repertoires were sequenced by different laboratories using diverse techniques, in order to increase sequencing depth and limit assay-specific biases. Per donor, three plates each were used for CD4 naive and CD4 memory, two for CD8 naive, and one for CD8 memory. Each donor's leukapheresis produced roughly between roughly 0.94 and 9.5 billion PBMCs. What the research found in general, with its limitations: Pairwise subsampling indicated that sequencing depth was expected to affect the degree of clonotype sharing among donors. Sharing across a handful of donors was observed for about 5% of naive CD4, over 3% of naive CD8, roughly 2.3% of memory CD4, and about 0.4% of memory CD8 clonotypes. Sampling was restricted to blood, and TCR repertoires in tissue are likely to differ from TCR repertoires in blood. Larger estimated clonotype richness was generally found for naive subsets than for memory subsets. Compared with non-shared clonotypes, clonotypes shared by all four sorted-subset donors had higher generation probabilities. Because the study included only a small number of donors, the genetic and exposure-history diversity represented was limited. Rarefaction of sorted-subset datasets indicated incomplete sequencing despite the large sequencing depth.

Material: memory CD4+ T cells sorted from blood. This sample's cell subset or site label indicates: CD45RA-negative fraction. The receptor comes from a man in his thirties or forties in good health. This receptor chain uses TRBV11-2 and TRBJ2-5; the D gene is possibly TRBD2, with 5 bases matching. The CDR3 has the sequence CASRPDPAGGTQYF. The sequenced DNA is TGTGCCAGCAGACCCGACCCCGCAGGAGGGACCCAGTACTTC. Supplemented by the reference TRBV11-2 and TRBJ2-5 proteins around the CDR3, the complete variable domain is EAGVAQSPRYKIIEKRQSVAFWCNPISGHATLYWYQQILGQGPKLLIQFQNNGVVDDSQLPKDRFSAERLKGVDSTLKIQPAKLEDSAVYLCASRPDPAGGTQYFGPGTRLLVL.